Below are 17 T cell receptor beta chains sequenced from a single sample in a study of glioma-infiltrating T cells after dendritic cell vaccination (TCRdb year 2016). Library preparation employed the immunoSEQ multiplex PCR assay. What TCRdb holds here is the immuneACCESS table cut down to in-frame rearrangements. Part of the clones is not present; checked against another copy, under half of the missing clones reflect an unresolved V gene, and the others are unexplained. This sample lists over 70,000 clones; more than 65% were detected once. Around 2.3% of the sample belongs to the ten largest clones. Source: blood, taken before dendritic cell vaccination. The origin of the receptors is a human donor with glioblastoma.

The rearrangement uses TRBV6-6 and TRBJ1-2; D possibly corresponds to TRBD1 (5 bases). V lost 6 bases, J lost 8 bases, and 13 bases lay in between. CDR3 length: 12 residues. Germline lookup yields CDR1 MNHNY and CDR2 SVGAGI (reference sequence). The CDR3, as DNA: TGTGCCAGCAGACAGGAAGTGAACGGCTACACCTTC. This translates into CASRQEVNGYTF.

The rearrangement uses TRBV10-3 and TRBJ2-2; TRBD1 matches at 9 bases. In germline, CDR1 is ENHRY, CDR2 SYGVKD. After removal of 8 bases from V and 1 base from J, the junction contained 5 bases not matched to a gene. This CDR3 is built from 15 residues. CDR3 nucleotides: TGTGCCATCCCACAGGGGGCCATGAACACCGGGGAGCTGTTTTTT. Protein: CAIPQGAMNTGELFF.

In this sample, this clone turned up many times. The rearrangement uses TRBV2 and TRBJ1-5; 7 bases align to TRBD1. The V and J ends lost 5 bases and 4 bases, in that order; junction bases with no gene match: 5. The germline gives CDR1 SNHLY, CDR2 FYNNEI. CDR3 length equals 14 residues. CDR3 DNA sequence: TGTGCCAGCAGTCCCGGGACAGCGAATCAGCCCCAGCATTTT. Translation: CASSPGTANQPQHF. The full variable domain, completed using reference TRBV2 and TRBJ1-5, is EPEVTQTPSHQVTQMGQEVILRCVPISNHLYFYWYRQILGQKVEFLVSFYNNEISEKSEIFDDQFSVERPDGSNFTLKIRSTKLEDSAMYFCASSPGTANQPQHFGDGTRLSIL.

This clone showed up just once. The rearrangement uses TRBV6-5 and TRBJ2-3, with D tentatively TRBD2 (6 bases). Per the germline V gene, CDR1 is MNHEY and CDR2 is SVGAGI. V lost 6 bases and J lost 2, with 12 bases in between. This CDR3 comprises 14 residues. CDR3 bases: TGTGCCAGCAGAACTAGCAGAACCACAGATACGCAGTATTTT. It codes for CASRTSRTTDTQYF.

The J gene is TRBJ2-2, the V gene TRBV19, with 7 bases aligning to TRBD1. The V and J ends lost 7 bases and 4 bases, in that order; junction bases with no gene match: 9. The germline V gene has CDR1 LNHDA and CDR2 SQIVND (reference sequence). CDR3 length: 15 amino acids. DNA of the CDR3: TGTGCCAGTAAAGGAGAGGGGGCAGGCACCGGGGAGCTGTTTTTT. Its protein is CASKGEGAGTGELFF.

The chain links TRBV2 to TRBJ1-6; 8 bases are a match to TRBD1. This CDR3 spans 14 amino acids. Looked up from germline, CDR1 is SNHLY and CDR2 is FYNNEI. Trimming removed 6 bases from V and 9 bases from J; junction bases left unmatched: 7. This CDR3 reads CASSATGEVSPLHF. CDR3 DNA sequence: TGTGCCAGCAGCGCGACAGGGGAGGTTTCACCCCTCCACTTT.

The chain carries TRBV7-8 and TRBJ1-5, with a weak D call TRBD1 (6 bases). CDR3 length: 16 residues. V was trimmed by 5 bases and J by 5 bases, leaving 19 bases between them. Germline CDR1 reads SGHVS; CDR2 reads FQNEAQ. The CDR3 DNA sequence: TGTGCCAGCAGCCCTCTTGCAGGGGTCGGAGATCAGCCCCAGCATTTT. This gives the protein CASSPLAGVGDQPQHF.

The chain employs TRBV4-1 and TRBJ2-7; D call uncertain. The CDR3 has 15 amino acids. V dropped 0 bases and J dropped 2 bases, with 11 bases sitting between them. Germline lookup yields CDR1 MGHRA and CDR2 YSYEKL. The CDR3 is CASSQDRGSPYEQYF. The CDR3 region has the DNA TGCGCCAGCAGCCAAGACCGCGGCAGTCCCTACGAGCAGTACTTC.

The rearrangement joins TRBV18 to TRBJ1-2; 9 nucleotides agree with TRBD1. V was pared by 3 bases and J by 1 base, with 12 bases of the junction left unmatched. The germline V gene encodes CDR1 KGHSH and CDR2 LQKENI. This CDR3 has 18 amino acids. The CDR3 coding sequence is TGTGCCAGCTCACCGTCTCTTACGGGGACAGGGAGTAACTATGGCTACACCTTC. Translating gives CASSPSLTGTGSNYGYTF. The full variable domain, completed using reference TRBV18 and TRBJ1-2, is NAGVMQNPRHLVRRRGQEARLRCSPMKGHSHVYWYRQLPEEGLKFMVYLQKENIIDESGMPKERFSAEFPKEGPSILRIQQVVRGDSAAYFCASSPSLTGTGSNYGYTFGSGTRLTVV.

The CDR3 reads CASSFGLAGGTGEQFF. The CDR3 bases are TGTGCCAGCAGCTTCGGACTAGCGGGAGGCACCGGGGAGCAGTTCTTC. The chain couples TRBV7-9 to TRBJ2-1; 14 bases match TRBD2. Germline-derived CDR1 and CDR2 are SEHNR and FQNEAQ (reference sequence). Losses at the gene ends were 3 bases for V and 10 bases for J; bases not matched to a gene: 8. The CDR3 extends over 16 amino acids.

This clone was seen just once. This chain joins TRBV30 and TRBJ2-1; possibly TRBD2 for D (5 bases). In germline, CDR1 is GTSNPN, CDR2 SVGIG (reference sequence). V lost 4 bases and J 0 bases, leaving 13 bases between the germline ends. This CDR3 spans 15 amino acids. The CDR3 bases are TGTGCCTGGAACCTAAGGGAGAGCTCCTACAATGAGCAGTTCTTC. It encodes CAWNLRESSYNEQFF.

This chain connects TRBV27 to TRBJ1-3; 7 bases agree with TRBD1. Trimming at V came to 5 bases and at J to 6 bases, leaving 13 bases not matched to a gene. The CDR3 consists of 16 residues. Germline CDR1 reads MNHEY; CDR2 reads SMNVEV (reference sequence). CDR3 region: CASSPRQGGGLNTIYF. The CDR3 DNA reads TGTGCCAGCAGTCCCCGACAGGGTGGAGGGCTAAACACCATATATTTT.

This chain uses TRBV19 with TRBJ1-5, with D perhaps TRBD1 (5 bases). The length of the CDR3 is 15 residues. Germline V gives CDR1 LNHDA, CDR2 SQIVND (reference sequence). The germline V and J ends were trimmed by 3 bases and 4 bases, with 13 bases remaining between them. The CDR3 loop is CASSIMTGGNQPQHF. CDR3 bases: TGTGCCAGTAGTATTATGACGGGGGGAAATCAGCCCCAGCATTTT. Together with reference TRBV19 and TRBJ1-5, the CDR3 gives the full variable domain: DGGITQSPKYLFRKEGQNVTLSCEQNLNHDAMYWYRQDPGQGLRLIYYSQIVNDFQKGDIAEGYSVSREKKESFPLTVTSAQKNPTAFYLCASSIMTGGNQPQHFGDGTRLSIL.

The CDR3 sequence: CASSLAVSNTEAFF. The CDR3 coding sequence is TGCGCCAGCAGCTTGGCGGTGTCGAACACTGAAGCTTTCTTT. The J gene is TRBJ1-1, the V gene TRBV5-1; no definite D call. V gave up 0 bases and J gave up 1 base, with 7 bases separating them. CDR3 length: 14 amino acids. Germline-derived CDR1 and CDR2 are SGHRS and YFSETQ. The variable domain in full, completed from reference TRBV5-1 and TRBJ1-1, reads KAGVTQTPRYLIKTRGQQVTLSCSPISGHRSVSWYQQTPGQGLQFLFEYFSETQRNKGNFPGRFSGRQFSNSRSEMNVSTLELGDSALYLCASSLAVSNTEAFFGQGTRLTVV.

J is TRBJ1-5 and V is TRBV6-1; D is possibly TRBD1 (6 bases). V lost 4 bases and J 3 bases, leaving 10 bases between the germline ends. Germline V lookup: CDR1 MNHNS, CDR2 SASEGT. CDR3 length: 14 amino acids. The CDR3 DNA sequence: TGTGCCAGCAGTGCGGGACACATCAATCAGCCCCAGCATTTT. Translating gives CASSAGHINQPQHF.

V usage is TRBV19 and J usage is TRBJ1-1, with 7 positions matching TRBD1. Germline CDR1 LNHDA, CDR2 SQIVND (reference sequence). The CDR3 runs 18 residues. The J segment lost 0 bases and the V segment lost 0 bases, leaving 10 bases of the junction unmatched. The CDR3 spells CASSIDLGQSPMNTEAFF. CDR3 coding DNA: TGTGCCAGTAGTATAGATCTGGGACAGAGCCCAATGAACACTGAAGCTTTCTTT. The complete variable domain, with remaining parts taken from reference TRBV19 and TRBJ1-1, reads DGGITQSPKYLFRKEGQNVTLSCEQNLNHDAMYWYRQDPGQGLRLIYYSQIVNDFQKGDIAEGYSVSREKKESFPLTVTSAQKNPTAFYLCASSIDLGQSPMNTEAFFGQGTRLTVV.

V and J are TRBV6-8 and TRBJ2-7; D perhaps matches TRBD2 (5 bases). V lost 1 base and J lost 5, with 9 bases in between. Per the germline V gene, CDR1 is MNHGY and CDR2 is SAAAGT. This CDR3 is 13 amino acids long. The CDR3 reads CASSYYEGHEQYF. Written as DNA, the CDR3 is TGTGCCAGCAGTTACTATGAGGGCCACGAGCAGTACTTC.